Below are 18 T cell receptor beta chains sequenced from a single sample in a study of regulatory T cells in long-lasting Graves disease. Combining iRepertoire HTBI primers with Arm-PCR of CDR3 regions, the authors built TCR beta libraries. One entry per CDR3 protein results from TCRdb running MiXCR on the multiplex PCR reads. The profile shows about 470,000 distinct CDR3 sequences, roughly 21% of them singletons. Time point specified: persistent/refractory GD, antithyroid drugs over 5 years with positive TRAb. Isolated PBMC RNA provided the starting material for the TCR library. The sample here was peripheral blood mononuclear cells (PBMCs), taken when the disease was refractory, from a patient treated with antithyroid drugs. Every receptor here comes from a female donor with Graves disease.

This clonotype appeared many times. The CDR3 here is CATSDTHLQETQYF. CDR3 nucleotides: TGTGCCACCAGTGATACACACCTACAAGAGACCCAGTACTTC. This chain connects TRBV24-1 to TRBJ2-5; D ambiguous. This CDR3 spans 14 amino acids. Between the trimmed V and J ends, which lost 3 bases and 2 bases, there was a span of 9 bases. Germline loops: CDR1 KGHDR, CDR2 SFDVKD.

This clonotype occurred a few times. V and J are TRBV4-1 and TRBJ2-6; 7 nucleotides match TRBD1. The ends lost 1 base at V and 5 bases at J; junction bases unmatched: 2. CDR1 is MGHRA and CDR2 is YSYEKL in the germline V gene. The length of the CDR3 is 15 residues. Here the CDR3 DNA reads TGCGCCAGCAGCCAAGGACAGGGCTGGGCCAACGTCCTGACTTTC. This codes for CASSQGQGWANVLTF.

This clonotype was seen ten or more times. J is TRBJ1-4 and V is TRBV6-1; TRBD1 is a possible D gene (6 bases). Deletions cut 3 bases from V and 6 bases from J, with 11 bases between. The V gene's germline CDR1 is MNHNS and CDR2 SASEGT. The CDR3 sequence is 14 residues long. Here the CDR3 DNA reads TGTGCCAGCAGTGACCGGACAGCCCATGAAAAACTGTTTTTT. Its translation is CASSDRTAHEKLFF.

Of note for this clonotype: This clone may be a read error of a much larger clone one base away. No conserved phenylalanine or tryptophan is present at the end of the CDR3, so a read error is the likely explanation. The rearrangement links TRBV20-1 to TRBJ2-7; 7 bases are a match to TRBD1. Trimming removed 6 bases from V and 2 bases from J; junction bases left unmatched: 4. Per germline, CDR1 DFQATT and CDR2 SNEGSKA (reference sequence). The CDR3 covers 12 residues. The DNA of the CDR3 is TGCAGTGCACCGACAGGGCCCTACGAGCAGTACCTC. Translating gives CSAPTGPYEQYL.

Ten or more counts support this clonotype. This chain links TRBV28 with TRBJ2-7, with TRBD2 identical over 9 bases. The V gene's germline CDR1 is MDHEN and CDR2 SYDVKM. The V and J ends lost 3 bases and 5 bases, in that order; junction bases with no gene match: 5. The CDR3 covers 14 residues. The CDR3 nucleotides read TGTGCCAGCAGTTTGCGGGAGGGCCGTCACGAGCAGTACTTC. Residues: CASSLREGRHEQYF. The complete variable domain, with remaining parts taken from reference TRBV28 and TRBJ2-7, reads DVKVTQSSRYLVKRTGEKVFLECVQDMDHENMFWYRQDPGLGLRLIYFSYDVKMKEKGDIPEGYSVSREKKERFSLILESASTNQTSMYLCASSLREGRHEQYFGPGTRLTVT.

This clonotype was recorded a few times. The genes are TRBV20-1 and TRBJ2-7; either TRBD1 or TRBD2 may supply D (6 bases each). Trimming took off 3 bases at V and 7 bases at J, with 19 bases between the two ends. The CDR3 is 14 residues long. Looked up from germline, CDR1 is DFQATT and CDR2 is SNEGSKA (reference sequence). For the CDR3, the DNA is TGCAGTGCTAGTTTTTGGGGGGCCGACTTAGAGCAGTACTTC. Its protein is CSASFWGADLEQYF.

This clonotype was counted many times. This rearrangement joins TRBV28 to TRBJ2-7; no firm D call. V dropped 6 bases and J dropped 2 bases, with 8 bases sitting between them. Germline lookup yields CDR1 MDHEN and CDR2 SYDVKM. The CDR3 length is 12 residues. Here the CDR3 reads CASSQFTYEQYF. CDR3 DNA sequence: TGTGCCAGCAGCCAATTTACCTACGAGCAGTACTTC.

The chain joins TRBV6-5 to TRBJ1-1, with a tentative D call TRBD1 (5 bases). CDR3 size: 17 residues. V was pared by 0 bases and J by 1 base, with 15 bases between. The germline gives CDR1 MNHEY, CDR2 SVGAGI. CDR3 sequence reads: CASSYSSDRPWNTEAFF. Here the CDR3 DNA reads TGTGCCAGCAGTTACTCGTCCGACAGACCTTGGAACACTGAAGCTTTCTTT.

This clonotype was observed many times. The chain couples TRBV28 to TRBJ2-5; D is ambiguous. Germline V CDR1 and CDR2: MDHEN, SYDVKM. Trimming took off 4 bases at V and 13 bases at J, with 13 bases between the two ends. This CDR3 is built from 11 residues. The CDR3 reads CASSSPRLWYF. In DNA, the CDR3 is TGTGCCAGCAGTTCTCCACGGTTGTGGTACTTC.

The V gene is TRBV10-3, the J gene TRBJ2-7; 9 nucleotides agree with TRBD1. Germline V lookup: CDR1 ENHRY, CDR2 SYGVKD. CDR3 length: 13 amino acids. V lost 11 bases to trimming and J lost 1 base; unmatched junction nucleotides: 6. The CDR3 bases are TGTGCCTTACGGGGACAGGGTTCCTACGAGCAGTACTTC. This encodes CALRGQGSYEQYF.

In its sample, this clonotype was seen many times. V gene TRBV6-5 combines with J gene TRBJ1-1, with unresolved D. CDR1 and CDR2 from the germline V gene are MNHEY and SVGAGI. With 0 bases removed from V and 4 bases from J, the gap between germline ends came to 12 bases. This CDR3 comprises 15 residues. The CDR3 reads CASSYSEGLGTEAFF. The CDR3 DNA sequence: TGTGCCAGCAGTTACTCTGAGGGCTTGGGCACTGAAGCTTTCTTT.

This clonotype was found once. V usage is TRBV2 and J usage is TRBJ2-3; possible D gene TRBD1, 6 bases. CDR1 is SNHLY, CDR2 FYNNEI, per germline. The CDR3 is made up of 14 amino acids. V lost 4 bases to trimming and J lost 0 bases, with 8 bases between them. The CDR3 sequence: CASSGTASTDTQYF. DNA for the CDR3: TGTGCCAGCAGTGGGACAGCTAGCACAGATACGCAGTATTTT.

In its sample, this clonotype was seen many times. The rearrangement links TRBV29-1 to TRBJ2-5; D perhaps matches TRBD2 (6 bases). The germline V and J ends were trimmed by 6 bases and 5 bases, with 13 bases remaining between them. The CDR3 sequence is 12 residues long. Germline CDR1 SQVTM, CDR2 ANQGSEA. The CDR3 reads CSVTWEVETQYF. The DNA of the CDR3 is TGCAGCGTAACCTGGGAGGTTGAGACCCAGTACTTC.

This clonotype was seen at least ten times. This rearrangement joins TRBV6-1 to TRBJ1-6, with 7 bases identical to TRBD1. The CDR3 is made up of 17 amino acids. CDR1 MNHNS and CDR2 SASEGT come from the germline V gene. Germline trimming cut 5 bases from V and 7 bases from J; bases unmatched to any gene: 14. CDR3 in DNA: TGTGCCAGCAGTCTAGGCCCACGGGACAGCACAAATTCACCCCTCCACTTT. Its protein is CASSLGPRDSTNSPLHF.

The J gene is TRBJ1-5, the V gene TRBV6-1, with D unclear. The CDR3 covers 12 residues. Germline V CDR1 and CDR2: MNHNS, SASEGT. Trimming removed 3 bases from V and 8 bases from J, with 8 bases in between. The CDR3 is CASSDGGEPQHF. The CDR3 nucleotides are TGTGCCAGCAGTGATGGAGGAGAGCCCCAGCATTTT.

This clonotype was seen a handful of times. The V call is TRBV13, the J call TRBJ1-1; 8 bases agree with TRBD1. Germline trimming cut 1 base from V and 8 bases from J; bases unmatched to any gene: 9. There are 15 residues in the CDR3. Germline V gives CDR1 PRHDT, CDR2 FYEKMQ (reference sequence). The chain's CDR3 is CASSLEVTGGGEAFF. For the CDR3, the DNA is TGTGCCAGCAGCTTAGAGGTTACAGGGGGAGGAGAAGCTTTCTTT.

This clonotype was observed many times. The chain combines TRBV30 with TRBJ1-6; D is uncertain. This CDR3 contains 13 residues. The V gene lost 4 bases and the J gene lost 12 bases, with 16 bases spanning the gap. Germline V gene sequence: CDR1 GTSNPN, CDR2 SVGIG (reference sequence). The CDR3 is CAWIGFSSGPLHF. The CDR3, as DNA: TGTGCCTGGATTGGTTTCTCCTCCGGACCCCTCCACTTT.

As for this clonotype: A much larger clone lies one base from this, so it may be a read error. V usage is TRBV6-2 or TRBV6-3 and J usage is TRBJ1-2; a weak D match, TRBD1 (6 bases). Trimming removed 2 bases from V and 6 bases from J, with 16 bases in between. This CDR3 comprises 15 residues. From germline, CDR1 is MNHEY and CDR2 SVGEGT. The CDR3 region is CASSYGAETGDGYTF. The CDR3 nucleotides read TGTGCCAGCAGTTACGGAGCGGAGACAGGCGATGGCTACACCTTC.